This passage covers 18 T cell receptor beta chains from one sample sequenced in a study of human T cells and chemical hapten exposure. Time point specified: pre-sensitization, week 0. As to treatment: therapeutic diphenylcyclopropenone sensitization with weekly scalp DPC. TCRdb re-analysed the RACE reads in MiXCR, keeping a single row per CDR3 protein. Here the sample spans more than 250,000 distinct CDR3 sequences, about 9.4% being singletons. The sample in question was whole blood, obtained in connection with sensitization to the hapten diphenylcyclopropenone (DPC). These receptor sequences come from a woman in her thirties or forties with alopecia areata. Some clones in this sample may be carry-over from other donors' samples.

The sample holds a few counts of this clonotype. The chain links TRBV12-3 or TRBV12-4 to TRBJ2-2; 9 bases align to TRBD2. V gave up 4 bases and J gave up 1 base; unmatched junction bases: 7. CDR3 length: 17 residues. The CDR3 nucleotides read TGTGCCAGCAGTTCATTACTAGCGGGCGTGAACACCGGGGAGCTGTTTTTT. As protein: CASSSLLAGVNTGELFF.

The V call is TRBV11-1, the J call TRBJ1-2; perhaps TRBD1 as D (6 bases). Germline CDR1 is SGHAT and CDR2 is FQDESV (reference sequence). Trimming cost V 5 bases and J 3 bases, with 10 bases left between them. The CDR3 is 13 residues long. The CDR3 protein is CASSRGLDYGYTF. In nucleotides, the CDR3 is TGTGCCAGCAGCCGGGGGCTTGACTATGGCTACACCTTC. Full variable domain (missing parts from reference TRBV11-1 and TRBJ1-2): EAEVAQSPRYKITEKSQAVAFWCDPISGHATLYWYRQILGQGPELLVQFQDESVVDDSQLPKDRFSAERLKGVDSTLKIQPAELGDSAMYLCASSRGLDYGYTFGSGTRLTVV.

This clonotype has a count of ten or more. The chain carries TRBV5-4 and TRBJ1-4; 8 bases fit TRBD1. The length of the CDR3 is 13 residues. Germline trimming cut 7 bases from V and 9 bases from J; bases unmatched to any gene: 8. The germline V gene has CDR1 SGHNT and CDR2 YYREEE (reference sequence). The CDR3 DNA reads as TGTGCCAGCGCCCAGGACAGGGATCAAAAACTGTTTTTT. Its translation: CASAQDRDQKLFF.

This clonotype was seen a few times. The gene calls are TRBV20-1 and TRBJ2-7; 16 nucleotides agree with TRBD2. This CDR3 is 17 amino acids long. Germline lookup yields CDR1 DFQATT and CDR2 SNEGSKA (reference sequence). The ends lost 6 bases at V and 2 bases at J; junction bases unmatched: 10. The CDR3 protein is CSAKGTSGRDFAYEQYF. The CDR3 region has the DNA TGCAGTGCCAAGGGGACTAGCGGGAGGGATTTCGCCTACGAGCAGTACTTC.

This clonotype was seen many times. V gene TRBV28 combines with J gene TRBJ1-3; 10 bases fit TRBD1. The CDR3 spans 14 residues. CDR1 is MDHEN and CDR2 is SYDVKM in the germline V gene. The V gene end was trimmed by 5 bases and the J gene end by 8 bases; junction bases not matched to a gene: 6. CDR3 protein: CASSPGTGEDTIYF. In DNA, the CDR3 is TGTGCCAGCAGTCCCGGGACAGGGGAAGACACCATATATTTT.

CDR3 nucleotide sequence: TGTGCCATCAGTCCCGGGACAGGGTCACGAGGGGCCTACGAGCAGTACTTC. It codes for CAISPGTGSRGAYEQYF. The chain carries TRBV10-3 and TRBJ2-7; 9 nucleotides match TRBD1. The V and J ends lost 5 bases and 2 bases, in that order; junction bases with no gene match: 13. The CDR3 totals 17 residues. In germline, CDR1 is ENHRY, CDR2 SYGVKD.

This clonotype was counted between two and nine times. The chain links TRBV19 to TRBJ1-2; no firm D call. There are 15 residues in the CDR3. Germline V lookup: CDR1 LNHDA, CDR2 SQIVND (reference sequence). The V gene lost 1 base and the J gene lost 2 bases, with 11 bases spanning the gap. In nucleotides, the CDR3 is TGTGCCAGTAGTATAGGAGGGCGGCTGAACTATGGCTACACCTTC. This codes for CASSIGGRLNYGYTF.

This clonotype showed up just a few times. The chain links TRBV9 to TRBJ2-7, with D perhaps matching TRBD1 (6 bases). The V end lost 3 bases, the J end lost 3 bases, and 16 bases lay between the germline ends. Germline V gives CDR1 SGDLS, CDR2 YYNGEE. The CDR3 totals 15 residues. This CDR3 reads CASSATTGTNYEQYF. For the CDR3, the DNA is TGTGCCAGCAGCGCGACCACCGGGACAAACTACGAGCAGTACTTC.

This clonotype turned up a few times. The chain combines TRBV29-1 with TRBJ1-1; D ambiguous. Trimming cost V 2 bases and J 1 base, with 8 bases left between them. CDR3 length: 13 amino acids. From germline, CDR1 is SQVTM and CDR2 ANQGSEA. CDR3 nucleotide sequence: TGCAGCGTTGAACCCCAGGAGAACACTGAAGCTTTCTTT. It translates to CSVEPQENTEAFF.

There are a few counts of this clonotype. This sequence joins TRBV20-1 and TRBJ2-1; 8 bases are a match to TRBD1. V lost 6 bases and J lost 7; bases outside the gene matches: 17. CDR3 length: 16 residues. The V gene's germline CDR1 is DFQATT and CDR2 SNEGSKA (reference sequence). CDR3 DNA sequence: TGCAGTGCCGACTCATTTGCTACAGGGGGAGGAAATGAGCAGTTCTTC. Translating it yields CSADSFATGGGNEQFF.

There are a few counts of this clonotype. The chain has TRBV12-3 or TRBV12-4 and TRBJ2-2, with D hard to call. V lost 1 base, J lost 0 bases, and 6 bases lay in between. The CDR3 sequence is 15 residues long. CDR3 in DNA: TGTGCCAGCAGTTTAGGGGAAGCGAACACCGGGGAGCTGTTTTTT. Its translation is CASSLGEANTGELFF.

This clonotype was seen many times. The V and J genes are TRBV7-9 and TRBJ2-1; D tentatively fits TRBD1 or TRBD2 (5 bases each). Deletions cut 1 base from V and 8 bases from J, with 6 bases between. This CDR3 has 12 amino acids. From germline, CDR1 is SEHNR and CDR2 FQNEAQ (reference sequence). CDR3 amino acids: CASSLGGHEQFF. CDR3 in DNA: TGTGCCAGCAGCTTAGGGGGACATGAGCAGTTCTTC.

This clonotype has more than one count but fewer than ten. The gene calls are TRBV4-1 and TRBJ2-7, with 9 positions matching TRBD1. J gave up 6 bases and V 8 bases, and 17 bases lay outside the gene matches. Germline V gene data show CDR1 as MGHRA and CDR2 as YSYEKL. The CDR3 totals 16 residues. The CDR3 nucleotides read TGCGCCAGCTCCGCAACCACCTACGGACAGGGGATCGAGCAGTACTTC. It translates to CASSATTYGQGIEQYF.

The chain couples TRBV12-3 or TRBV12-4 to TRBJ2-1; 7 bases align to TRBD2. J gave up 3 bases and V 2 bases, and 4 bases lay outside the gene matches. The CDR3 has 15 residues. CDR3 nucleotides: TGTGCCAGCAGTTTAAGACGGGACTACTACAATGAGCAGTTCTTC. Its translation is CASSLRRDYYNEQFF.

The chain joins TRBV5-1 to TRBJ2-5; D possibly uses TRBD1 or TRBD2 (5 bases each). The CDR3 loop spans 15 amino acids. Germline values: CDR1 SGHRS, CDR2 YFSETQ. Trimming left V 2 bases short and J 1 base short, with 12 bases between. CDR3 nucleotides: TGCGCCAGCAGCTTATACGGGGCCCTCCAAGAGACCCAGTACTTC. Residues: CASSLYGALQETQYF.

The rearrangement uses TRBV14 and TRBJ2-1; D not resolved. The CDR3 contains 17 residues. V lost 2 bases to trimming and J lost 1 base, with 15 bases between them. Germline values: CDR1 SGHDN, CDR2 FVKESK. The CDR3 is CASSQLSTPLSYNEQFF. CDR3 DNA sequence: TGTGCCAGCAGCCAACTTTCTACGCCACTTTCCTACAATGAGCAGTTCTTC.

The V and J genes are TRBV2 and TRBJ2-2, with unresolved D. Germline CDR1 and CDR2: SNHLY and FYNNEI. The CDR3 contains 12 residues. V shed 2 bases and J shed 5 bases, with 3 bases lying between them. CDR3 in amino acids: CASSESTGELFF. In DNA form, the CDR3 reads TGTGCCAGCAGTGAATCAACCGGGGAGCTGTTTTTT.

The V call is TRBV2, the J call TRBJ2-1, with D perhaps matching TRBD2 (7 bases). CDR1 is SNHLY and CDR2 is FYNNEI in the germline V gene. V lost 5 bases to trimming and J lost 8 bases, with 16 bases between them. This CDR3 comprises 14 residues. CDR3 sequence: CASSFTAGQYEQFF. In DNA form, the CDR3 reads TGTGCCAGCAGTTTCACAGCGGGACAATATGAGCAGTTCTTC.